This entry lists 23 T cell receptor beta chains sequenced from one sample in a study of neurological immune-mediated disorders. TCRdb independently ran MiXCR on the 5' RACE reads; one entry per CDR3 protein. The profile shows around 100,000 distinct CDR3 sequences, 11% of them singletons. Stated time point: longitudinal time-point 3. The sequencing input was PBMCs. The source of these receptors is a female donor with HTLV-1-associated myelopathy (HAM/TSP).

In this sample, this clonotype turned up many times. This rearrangement joins TRBV5-1 to TRBJ2-3, with 8 bases that match TRBD1. J lost 4 bases, V lost 2 bases, and 3 bases had no gene match. Germline V lookup: CDR1 SGHRS, CDR2 YFSETQ. CDR3 length: 14 amino acids. In nucleotides, the CDR3 is TGCGCCAGCAGCTTCGGACAGGGCGCAGATACGCAGTATTTT. This sequence encodes CASSFGQGADTQYF. Complete variable domain (other parts from reference TRBV5-1 and TRBJ2-3): KAGVTQTPRYLIKTRGQQVTLSCSPISGHRSVSWYQQTPGQGLQFLFEYFSETQRNKGNFPGRFSGRQFSNSRSEMNVSTLELGDSALYLCASSFGQGADTQYFGPGTRLTVL.

The chain carries TRBV5-8 and TRBJ1-6; the D gene is possibly TRBD1 (5 bases). The CDR3 loop spans 14 amino acids. Trimming removed 2 bases from V and 7 bases from J, with 10 bases in between. Germline CDR1 SGHTS, CDR2 YDEGEE. CDR3 region: CASSFGRENSPLHF. The CDR3 DNA sequence: TGTGCCAGCAGCTTCGGCAGGGAGAATTCACCCCTCCACTTT.

This rearrangement joins TRBV9 to TRBJ2-3; D call uncertain. Germline CDR1 and CDR2: SGDLS and YYNGEE. The CDR3 covers 13 residues. The V end was cut by 0 bases, the J end by 2 bases, with 4 bases between. In nucleotides, the CDR3 is TGTGCCAGCAGCGTAGGGAACACAGATACGCAGTATTTT. Translation: CASSVGNTDTQYF. The complete variable domain, with remaining parts taken from reference TRBV9 and TRBJ2-3, reads DSGVTQTPKHLITATGQRVTLRCSPRSGDLSVYWYQQSLDQGLQFLIQYYNGEERAKGNILERFSAQQFPDLHSELNLSSLELGDSALYFCASSVGNTDTQYFGPGTRLTVL.

This clonotype was counted many times. The chain couples TRBV27 to TRBJ2-1, with 9 positions matching TRBD2. V shed 3 bases, J shed 8 bases, and the junction held 5 bases outside the gene matches. CDR1 and CDR2 (germline): MNHEY, SMNVEV (reference sequence). The CDR3 extends over 14 amino acids. This chain's CDR3 is CASSFGGGAYEQFF. CDR3 in DNA: TGTGCCAGCAGTTTCGGCGGGGGGGCCTATGAGCAGTTCTTC.

The chain couples TRBV28 to TRBJ2-7; the D is unclear. The germline V gene encodes CDR1 MDHEN and CDR2 SYDVKM. Trimming stripped 6 bases from V and 5 bases from J, with 8 bases between. This CDR3 has 11 amino acids. The CDR3 DNA is TGTGCCAGCAGCATCAGGAACGAGCAGTACTTC. Translating gives CASSIRNEQYF.

This clonotype was seen ten or more times. This chain joins TRBV5-1 and TRBJ1-2; 7 bases are a match to TRBD1. The V gene end was trimmed by 0 bases and the J gene end by 1 base; junction bases not matched to a gene: 0. The CDR3 runs to 14 residues. CDR1 and CDR2 from the germline V gene are SGHRS and YFSETQ. The CDR3 sequence is CASSLDRGNYGYTF. CDR3 bases: TGCGCCAGCAGCTTGGACAGGGGTAACTATGGCTACACCTTC.

Many counts were recorded for this clonotype. The CDR3 is CASSFEKTGELFF. CDR3 DNA: TGTGCCAGCAGTTTCGAGAAAACCGGGGAGCTGTTTTTT. The chain carries TRBV6-5 and TRBJ2-2, with unresolved D. The CDR3 runs to 13 residues. V dropped 4 bases and J dropped 5 bases, with 8 bases sitting between them. The germline CDR1 and CDR2 sequences are MNHEY and SVGAGI.

Ten or more counts support this clonotype. The rearrangement uses TRBV5-1 and TRBJ1-1, with TRBD1 matching 7 bases. CDR3 length: 13 residues. Looked up from germline, CDR1 is SGHRS and CDR2 is YFSETQ. The J segment lost 6 bases and the V segment lost 1 base, leaving 3 bases of the junction unmatched. The CDR3 nucleotides are TGCGCCAGCAGCTTGAGTCAGGGGGCTGAAGCTTTCTTT. Translated: CASSLSQGAEAFF.

The rearrangement uses TRBV4-1 and TRBJ1-6; weak D call: TRBD1 (5 bases). CDR1 is MGHRA and CDR2 is YSYEKL in the germline V gene. This CDR3 has 13 amino acids. Trimming shortened V by 4 bases and J by 7 bases, and 8 bases separated the two germline ends. The CDR3 DNA reads TGCGCCAGCAGCCTCCACAGGAATTCACCCCTCCACTTT. Its protein product is CASSLHRNSPLHF.

With respect to this clonotype: An end of the junction differs from the germline gene, which may be a read error. The chain uses TRBV15 and TRBJ2-7; 8 bases agree with TRBD2. This CDR3 spans 16 amino acids. CDR1 and CDR2 from the germline V gene are LNHNV and YYDKDF (reference sequence). The CDR3 DNA is TGTGCTACCAGCATAGATTCCCAGCGGGGGTCCTACGAGCAGTACTTC. As protein: CATSIDSQRGSYEQYF.

The rearrangement joins TRBV7-3 to TRBJ2-3, with TRBD1 matching 7 bases. The CDR3 loop spans 13 amino acids. Germline lookup yields CDR1 SGHTA and CDR2 FQGTGA. J gave up 6 bases and V 5 bases, and 5 bases lay outside the gene matches. As DNA, the CDR3 is TGTGCCAGCAGCGTACAGGGGACGGATACGCAGTATTTT. Translating gives CASSVQGTDTQYF. Based on the CDR3 plus reference TRBV7-3 and TRBJ2-3, the full variable domain is GAGVSQTPSNKVTEKGKYVELRCDPISGHTALYWYRQSLGQGPEFLIYFQGTGAADDSGLPNDRFFAVRPEGSVSTLKIQRTERGDSAVYLCASSVQGTDTQYFGPGTRLTVL.

Many counts were recorded for this clonotype. V usage is TRBV21-1 and J usage is TRBJ2-3; the D segment call TRBD2 is taken from the table without a DNA check. TRBV21-1 is tagged as a pseudogene. The CDR3 length is 17 residues. CDR3 in amino acids: CASSKVGSGGFTDTQYF. The CDR3, as DNA: TGTGCCAGCAGCAAGGTTGGGAGCGGGGGATTCACAGATACGCAGTATTTT.

This clonotype was found many times. V gene TRBV5-1 combines with J gene TRBJ2-3; TRBD2 matches at 12 bases. Trimming at V came to 1 base and at J to 2 bases, leaving 5 bases not matched to a gene. CDR1 SGHRS and CDR2 YFSETQ come from the germline V gene. This CDR3 comprises 17 residues. Here the CDR3 DNA reads TGCGCCAGCAGCTTGCGGCCTAGCGGGGGGGTCACAGATACGCAGTATTTT. Amino acid sequence: CASSLRPSGGVTDTQYF. Drawing the rest from reference TRBV5-1 and TRBJ2-3, the complete variable domain is KAGVTQTPRYLIKTRGQQVTLSCSPISGHRSVSWYQQTPGQGLQFLFEYFSETQRNKGNFPGRFSGRQFSNSRSEMNVSTLELGDSALYLCASSLRPSGGVTDTQYFGPGTRLTVL.

This clonotype has more than one count but fewer than ten. The chain joins TRBV11-2 to TRBJ2-4; D remains unclear. This CDR3 spans 13 amino acids. Trimming pared 5 bases from V and 2 bases from J, leaving 7 bases between. The germline CDR1 and CDR2 sequences are SGHAT and FQNNGV. CDR3 amino acids: CASSHGPKNIQYF. CDR3 nucleotides: TGTGCCAGCAGCCATGGACCCAAAAACATTCAGTACTTC.

This clonotype was observed at least ten times. The CDR3 region is CASSLYRDMFTDTQYF. For the CDR3, the DNA is TGTGCCAGCAGCTTATACCGGGACATGTTCACAGATACGCAGTATTTT. The chain recombines TRBV7-9 with TRBJ2-3, with D possibly matching TRBD1 (6 bases). Germline V lookup: CDR1 SEHNR, CDR2 FQNEAQ (reference sequence). V lost 2 bases, J lost 2 bases, and 14 bases lay in between. The CDR3 covers 16 residues.

This clonotype came up a few times. The V gene is TRBV18, the J gene TRBJ2-1; D uncertain. The CDR3 has 14 residues. Trimming pared 6 bases from V and 3 bases from J, leaving 12 bases between. Germline V gives CDR1 KGHSH, CDR2 LQKENI. CDR3: CASSQIGRYNEQFF. In DNA, the CDR3 is TGTGCCAGCTCGCAGATCGGCCGCTACAATGAGCAGTTCTTC.

Comments on this clonotype: A much larger clone sits a single nucleotide away, making a read error possible. The CDR3 loop is CAISSDRAETYEQYF. For the CDR3, the DNA is TGTGCCATCAGCTCTGACAGGGCCGAAACCTACGAGCAGTACTTC. This chain connects TRBV10-3 to TRBJ2-7; 7 nucleotides match TRBD1. Germline V lookup: CDR1 ENHRY, CDR2 SYGVKD. The CDR3 runs to 15 residues. The ends lost 6 bases at V and 2 bases at J; junction bases unmatched: 10.

This clonotype appeared many times. The chain employs TRBV7-2 and TRBJ2-1; D assignment may be TRBD1 or TRBD2 (6 bases each). The CDR3 runs 17 residues. V lost 1 base and J 0 bases, leaving 13 bases between the germline ends. CDR1 and CDR2 from the germline V gene are SGHTA and FQGNSA. CDR3 loop: CASSLGGARSSYNEQFF. CDR3 coding DNA: TGTGCCAGCAGCTTAGGGGGGGCCAGGAGCTCCTACAATGAGCAGTTCTTC.

This clonotype has at least ten counts. The V gene is TRBV6-1, the J gene TRBJ2-1, with 7 bases identical to TRBD2. V was pared by 3 bases and J by 5 bases, with 10 bases of the junction left unmatched. CDR3 length equals 16 residues. Germline loops: CDR1 MNHNS, CDR2 SASEGT. The CDR3 region is CASSDFMERGHNEQFF. The CDR3 nucleotides read TGTGCCAGCAGTGACTTCATGGAGCGGGGACACAATGAGCAGTTCTTC.

There are many counts of this clonotype. V usage is TRBV7-9 and J usage is TRBJ2-7; D not resolved. The CDR3 is made up of 14 amino acids. Germline CDR1 SEHNR, CDR2 FQNEAQ (reference sequence). V was cut by 5 bases and J by 0 bases, with 11 bases left in between. The CDR3 nucleotides read TGTGCCAGCAGCCGAGACAAGAGCTCCTACGAGCAGTACTTC. Protein sequence: CASSRDKSSYEQYF.

This clonotype was detected many times. This chain connects TRBV5-1 to TRBJ2-7; TRBD1 aligns across 10 bases. V was clipped by 4 bases and J by 4 bases; unmatched bases: 14. The CDR3 spans 17 residues. The germline gives CDR1 SGHRS, CDR2 YFSETQ. The CDR3 sequence is CASSPIPGQGTGYEQYF. The CDR3 DNA follows: TGCGCCAGCAGCCCCATCCCGGGACAGGGGACGGGGTACGAGCAGTACTTC.

The chain recombines TRBV7-6 with TRBJ1-1; D is undetermined. Trimming stripped 6 bases from V and 4 bases from J, with 6 bases between. CDR1 and CDR2 (germline): SGHVS, FNYEAQ. This CDR3 contains 11 residues. The CDR3 loop is CASSEGTEAFF. Here the CDR3 DNA reads TGTGCCAGCAGTGAGGGCACTGAAGCTTTCTTT.

This clonotype was observed many times. The J gene is TRBJ2-7, the V gene TRBV18, with TRBD2 identical over 8 bases. Trimming at V came to 2 bases and at J to 0 bases, leaving 15 bases not matched to a gene. The germline V gene encodes CDR1 KGHSH and CDR2 LQKENI. The CDR3 loop spans 19 amino acids. CDR3 region: CASSPSGTRWGKSSYEQYF. CDR3 coding DNA: TGTGCCAGCTCACCAAGTGGGACTAGGTGGGGGAAAAGCTCCTACGAGCAGTACTTC.